The clone carrying this T cell receptor (beta chain) was seen a handful of times. What it binds is not known. The sample providers were healthy Caucasian people from Russia, aged about 6 to 90. The sample comes from a study of blood T cells in healthy people across ages. A second PCR, run for roughly 7 to 11 cycles, used a sample-barcoded 5' primer plus a J-beta primer mix. Tagging of each cDNA molecule was performed by a template-switch adaptor with 12 random nucleotides. In TCRdb, the 5' RACE reads were re-called with MiXCR into one record per CDR3 protein. The data show about a million distinct CDR3 sequences, more than 30% seen once. Whole-study findings and limits: Both naive CD4+ cell counts and diversity were greater in long-lived donors than in aged donors. Since the PBMCs were unsorted, naive and antigen-experienced cells could not be conclusively compared.

Trimming took off 11 bases at V and 2 bases at J, with 23 bases between the two ends. The CDR3 sequence is 16 residues long. Sequenced input: blood. The chain employs TRBV12-3 or TRBV12-4 and TRBJ2-3; D uncertain. The receptor was derived from a young man in good health. Here the CDR3 reads CACTTRWQENTDTQYF. Written as DNA, the CDR3 is TGTGCCTGCACCACCCGGTGGCAGGAGAACACAGATACGCAGTATTTT.